A single T cell receptor (beta chain) is shown here with its context. This specimen comes from a study of shared clonotypes between healthy human individuals. The CDR3 has 13 amino acids. Germline V CDR1 and CDR2: LNHDA, SQIVND (reference sequence). Trimming removed 4 bases at V and 8 bases at J, with 14 bases between. Each donor was a Caucasian adult residing in Nashville, Tennessee. For every subset, genomic DNA was evenly distributed across several immunoSEQ plates. On ten immunoSEQ deep assay plates, unsorted PBMC DNA was sequenced. The authors' processing: There were no quality scores in the junction-only immunoSEQ sequences, so filtering differed. This table comes from immunoSEQ multiplex PCR, and its TCRdb copy is limited to in-frame clones, with some not included. That table gives V, J and clone size, and the DNA gave D and trimming. The table records approximately 510,000 clones, roughly 78% of them present only once.

The clonotype was recovered from a woman aged 40 to 50 in good health. Some clones in this sample may be carry-over from other donors' samples. J is TRBJ1-2 and V is TRBV19, with D tentatively TRBD1 (6 bases). Sequencing was carried out using PBMCs. In DNA form, the CDR3 reads TGTGCCAGTAGTACCCCCAGGGGCGGGGGCTACACCTTC. The encoded protein is CASSTPRGGGYTF.